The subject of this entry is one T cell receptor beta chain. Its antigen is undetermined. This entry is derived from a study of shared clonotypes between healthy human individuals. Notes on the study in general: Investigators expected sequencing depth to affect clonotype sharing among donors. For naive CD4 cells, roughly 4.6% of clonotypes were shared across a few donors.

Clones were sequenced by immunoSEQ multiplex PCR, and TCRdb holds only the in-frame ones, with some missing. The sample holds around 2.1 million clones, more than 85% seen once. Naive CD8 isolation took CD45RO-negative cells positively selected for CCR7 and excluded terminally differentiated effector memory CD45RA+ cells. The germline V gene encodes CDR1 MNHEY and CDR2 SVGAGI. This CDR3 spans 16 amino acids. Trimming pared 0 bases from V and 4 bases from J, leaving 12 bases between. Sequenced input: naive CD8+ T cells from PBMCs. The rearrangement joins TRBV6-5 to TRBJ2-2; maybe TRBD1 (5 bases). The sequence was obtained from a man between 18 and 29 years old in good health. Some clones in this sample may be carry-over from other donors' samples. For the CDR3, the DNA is TGTGCCAGCAGTTACTCGCAGGGTACCCGCACCGGGGAGCTGTTTTTT. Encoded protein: CASSYSQGTRTGELFF.